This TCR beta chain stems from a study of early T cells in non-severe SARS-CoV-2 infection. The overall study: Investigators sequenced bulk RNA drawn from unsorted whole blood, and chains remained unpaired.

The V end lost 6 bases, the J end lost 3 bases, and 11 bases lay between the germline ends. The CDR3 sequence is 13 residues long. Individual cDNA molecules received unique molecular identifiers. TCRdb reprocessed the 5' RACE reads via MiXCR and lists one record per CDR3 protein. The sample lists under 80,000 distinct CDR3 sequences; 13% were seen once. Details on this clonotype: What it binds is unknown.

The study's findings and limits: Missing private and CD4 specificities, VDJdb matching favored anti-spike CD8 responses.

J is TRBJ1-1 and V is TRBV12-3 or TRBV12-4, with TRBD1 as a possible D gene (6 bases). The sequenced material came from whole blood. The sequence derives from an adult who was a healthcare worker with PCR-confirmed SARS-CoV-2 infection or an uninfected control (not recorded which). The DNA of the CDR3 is TGTGCCAGCAGAAAAGGGGGTTACACTGAAGCTTTCTTT. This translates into CASRKGGYTEAFF.